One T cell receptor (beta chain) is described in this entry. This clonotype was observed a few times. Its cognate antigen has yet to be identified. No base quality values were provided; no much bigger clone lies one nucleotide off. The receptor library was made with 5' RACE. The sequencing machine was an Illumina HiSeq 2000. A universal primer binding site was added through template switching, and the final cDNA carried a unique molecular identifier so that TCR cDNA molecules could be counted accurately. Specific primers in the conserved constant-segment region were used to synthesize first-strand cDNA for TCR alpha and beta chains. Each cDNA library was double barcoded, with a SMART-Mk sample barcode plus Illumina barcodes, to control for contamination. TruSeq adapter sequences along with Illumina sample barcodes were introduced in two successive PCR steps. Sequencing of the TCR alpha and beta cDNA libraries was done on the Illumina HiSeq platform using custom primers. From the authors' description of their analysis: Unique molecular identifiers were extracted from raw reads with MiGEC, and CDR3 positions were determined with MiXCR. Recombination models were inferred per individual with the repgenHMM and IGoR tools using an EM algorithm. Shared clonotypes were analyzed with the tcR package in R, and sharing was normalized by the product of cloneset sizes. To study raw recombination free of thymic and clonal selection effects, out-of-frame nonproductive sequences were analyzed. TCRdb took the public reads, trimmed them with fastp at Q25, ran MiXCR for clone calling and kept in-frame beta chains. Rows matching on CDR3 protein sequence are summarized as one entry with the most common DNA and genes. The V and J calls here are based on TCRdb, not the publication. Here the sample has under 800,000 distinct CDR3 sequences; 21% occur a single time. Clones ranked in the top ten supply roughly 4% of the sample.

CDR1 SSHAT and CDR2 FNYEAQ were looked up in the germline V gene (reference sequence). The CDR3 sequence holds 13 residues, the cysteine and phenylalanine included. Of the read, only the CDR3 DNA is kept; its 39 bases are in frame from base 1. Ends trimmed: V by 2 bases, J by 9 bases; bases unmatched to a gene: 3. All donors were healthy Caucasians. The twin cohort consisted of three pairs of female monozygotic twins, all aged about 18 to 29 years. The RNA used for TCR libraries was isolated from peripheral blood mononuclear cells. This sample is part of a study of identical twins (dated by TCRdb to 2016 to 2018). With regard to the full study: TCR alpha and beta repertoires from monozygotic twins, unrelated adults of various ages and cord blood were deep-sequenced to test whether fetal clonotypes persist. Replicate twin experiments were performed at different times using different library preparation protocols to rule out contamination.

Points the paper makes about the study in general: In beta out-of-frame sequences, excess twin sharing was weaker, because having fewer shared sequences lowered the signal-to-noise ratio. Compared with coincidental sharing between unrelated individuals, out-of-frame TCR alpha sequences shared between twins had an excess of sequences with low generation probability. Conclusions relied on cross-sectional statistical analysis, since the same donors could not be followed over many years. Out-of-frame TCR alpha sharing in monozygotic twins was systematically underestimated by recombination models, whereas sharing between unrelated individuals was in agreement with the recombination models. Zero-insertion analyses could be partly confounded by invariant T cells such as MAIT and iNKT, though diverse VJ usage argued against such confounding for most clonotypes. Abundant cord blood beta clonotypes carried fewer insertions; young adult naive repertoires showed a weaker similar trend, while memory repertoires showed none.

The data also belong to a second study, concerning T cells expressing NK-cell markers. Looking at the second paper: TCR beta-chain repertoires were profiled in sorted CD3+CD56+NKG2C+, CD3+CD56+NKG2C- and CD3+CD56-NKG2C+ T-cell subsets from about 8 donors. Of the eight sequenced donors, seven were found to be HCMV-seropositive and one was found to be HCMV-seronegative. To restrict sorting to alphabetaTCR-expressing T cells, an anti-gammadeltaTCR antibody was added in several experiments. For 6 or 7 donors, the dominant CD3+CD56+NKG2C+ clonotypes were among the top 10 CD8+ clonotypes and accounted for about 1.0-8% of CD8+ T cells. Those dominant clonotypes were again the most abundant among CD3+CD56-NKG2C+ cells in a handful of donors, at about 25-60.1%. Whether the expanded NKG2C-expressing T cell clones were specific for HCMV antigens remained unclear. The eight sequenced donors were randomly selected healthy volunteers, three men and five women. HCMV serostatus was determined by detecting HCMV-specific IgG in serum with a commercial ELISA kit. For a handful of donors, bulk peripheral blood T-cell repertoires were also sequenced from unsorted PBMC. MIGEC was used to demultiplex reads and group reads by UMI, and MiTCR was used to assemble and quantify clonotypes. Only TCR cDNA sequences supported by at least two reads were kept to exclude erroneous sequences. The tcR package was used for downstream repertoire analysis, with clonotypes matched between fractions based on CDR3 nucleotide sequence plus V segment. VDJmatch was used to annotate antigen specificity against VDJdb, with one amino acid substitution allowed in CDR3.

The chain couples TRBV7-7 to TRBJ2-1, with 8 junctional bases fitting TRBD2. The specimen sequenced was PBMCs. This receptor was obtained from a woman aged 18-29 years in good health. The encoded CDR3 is CASSLRREAEQFF. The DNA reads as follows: TGTGCCAGCAGCTTAAGGCGGGAGGCTGAGCAGTTCTTC.